This is a list of T cell receptor beta chains from one sample in a study of T-cell reconstitution after alpha-beta-depleted transplantation in children. MiXCR was run by TCRdb on the PCR reads, yielding one entry per CDR3 protein. This table holds approximately 110,000 distinct CDR3 sequences, around 23% found once. The sequences come from PBMCs, mostly from graft donor cells, collected 180 days after TCRalphabeta/CD19-depleted stem cell transplant. Receptors were obtained from a male patient aged 2-15 years who had a stem cell transplant for chronic granulomatous disease, so the T cells may come from the graft donor. The CDR3 runs from the conserved cysteine through the conserved F or W. A D gene is named only where the DNA matches it firmly. A row's size may be missing; if present it is once, few, many or a size class.

CDR3 DNA	CDR3 protein	clone size	V gene	J gene	D gene
TGCAGTGCGTTCCGGATTGGACAGTCTGGGGCCAACGGCCTGACTTTC	CSAFRIGQSGANGLTF	few	TRBV20-1	TRBJ2-6	-
TGTGCCATCAGTGAGTCTGTCAGGACGCAGTATTTT	CAISESVRTQYF	many	TRBV10-3	TRBJ2-3	-
TGTGCCAGCAGACCGGAAAACCAGGGGGCTGTCGGGGAGCTGTTTTTT	CASRPENQGAVGELFF	-	TRBV6-1	TRBJ2-2	TRBD1
TGTGCCACCAGCAGCCCCGACAGACACACAGATACGCAGTATTTT	CATSSPDRHTDTQYF	many	TRBV15	TRBJ2-3	-
TGTGCCAGCAGCCGACTAGCCTCCTACAATGAGCAGTTCTTC	CASSRLASYNEQFF	many	TRBV3-1	TRBJ2-1	TRBD2
TGTGCCAGCAGAAATACAGGGGTAGAGACCCAGTACTTC	CASRNTGVETQYF	few	TRBV12-3/TRBV12-4	TRBJ2-5	TRBD1
TGTGCCAGCAGCTTACTTAGCAAAGCGGGGGCCTACCTTTCCTCTGGGGCCAACGTCCTGACTTTC	CASSLLSKAGAYLSSGANVLTF	-	TRBV7-2	TRBJ2-6	TRBD2
TGCGCCAGCAGCTTGGGGACGGAGCACCCGGGGGAGCAGTACTTC	CASSLGTEHPGEQYF	-	TRBV5-1	TRBJ2-7	-
TGTGCCACCAGCAGGCCCGGGACCGCCCAAGAGACCCAGTACTTC	CATSRPGTAQETQYF	few	TRBV15	TRBJ2-5	-
TGTGCCAGCAGCCGACAGGGGCCTCTCAACAATGAGCAGTTCTTC	CASSRQGPLNNEQFF	-	TRBV6-5	TRBJ2-1	TRBD1
TGCAGCGTTCGGGACAGGGGGCCCGGGGAGCTGTTTTTT	CSVRDRGPGELFF	many	TRBV29-1	TRBJ2-2	TRBD1